The 29 T cell receptor beta chains reported below all come from one sample, sequenced in a study of shared clonotypes between healthy human individuals. Only in-frame clones appear in the TCRdb table, and some are missing; sequencing was by immunoSEQ multiplex PCR. The profile shows some 630,000 clones, approximately 96% of them singletons. Naive CD8 cells were CD45RO-negative, positively selected for CCR7, excluding terminally differentiated effector memory CD45RA+ cells. Specimen: naive CD8+ T cells sorted from blood. The source is a young woman in good health.

This chain connects TRBV5-6 to TRBJ2-3; 8 bases match TRBD1. Unmatched junction bases numbered 7, after V lost 4 bases and J lost 6 bases. Germline CDR1 SGHDT, CDR2 YYEEEE. The CDR3 has 14 residues. The CDR3 sequence: CASSTGQGADTQYF. In DNA form, the CDR3 reads TGTGCCAGCAGCACCGGACAGGGCGCCGATACGCAGTATTTT.

The rearrangement uses TRBV4-2 and TRBJ2-7; 11 bases fit TRBD2. The CDR3 is made up of 15 amino acids. CDR1 and CDR2 (germline): LGHNA, YNFKEQ. Trimming at V came to 3 bases and at J to 7 bases, leaving 8 bases not matched to a gene. Here the CDR3 DNA reads TGTGCCAGCAGCCAGAGTCCCGGGACTAGCGGTGAGCAGTACTTC. This gives the protein CASSQSPGTSGEQYF.

Regarding this clone: The same CDR3 is also encoded by other DNA sequences in this sample. The CDR3 DNA reads TGTGCCAGCAGTTTATCAGCCGGGACTAGTTCCTACGAGCAGTACTTC. This encodes CASSLSAGTSSYEQYF. The chain has TRBV27 and TRBJ2-7; 8 bases align to TRBD2. The length of the CDR3 is 16 residues. Unmatched junction bases numbered 5, after V lost 0 bases and J lost 1 base. Germline lookup yields CDR1 MNHEY and CDR2 SMNVEV (reference sequence).

The genes are TRBV28 and TRBJ2-1; D possibly corresponds to TRBD2 (8 bases). Germline loops: CDR1 MDHEN, CDR2 SYDVKM. The CDR3 has 18 amino acids. V lost 4 bases and J 4 bases, leaving 23 bases between the germline ends. Here the CDR3 reads CASSYSDRELAAYNEQFF. The CDR3 DNA sequence: TGTGCCAGCAGTTATTCCGACAGGGAACTAGCGGCTTACAATGAGCAGTTCTTC.

V usage is TRBV9 and J usage is TRBJ2-1; D may be TRBD1 or TRBD2 (7 bases each). V lost 2 bases and J 4 bases, leaving 25 bases between the germline ends. Germline V CDR1 and CDR2: SGDLS, YYNGEE. There are 19 residues in the CDR3. This CDR3 reads CASSVGQTPGTTLYNEQFF. The CDR3 coding sequence is TGTGCCAGCAGCGTGGGACAGACTCCCGGGACTACATTATACAATGAGCAGTTCTTC.

V gene TRBV28 combines with J gene TRBJ1-1; D ambiguous. With 6 bases removed from V and 2 bases from J, the gap between germline ends came to 19 bases. CDR3 length: 16 amino acids. Germline-derived CDR1 and CDR2 are MDHEN and SYDVKM. In DNA, the CDR3 is TGTGCCAGCAGACCCCCAGTGTGGGGAAGCAACACTGAAGCTTTCTTT. This gives the protein CASRPPVWGSNTEAFF.

This clone was found once. This sequence joins TRBV28 and TRBJ2-1; 9 bases map to TRBD2. This CDR3 is built from 17 residues. Germline trimming cut 5 bases from V and 2 bases from J; bases unmatched to any gene: 10. Germline V gene data show CDR1 as MDHEN and CDR2 as SYDVKM. In DNA, the CDR3 is TGTGCCAGCAGTGGAGGTGGTCTAGCGGGACCCTACAATGAGCAGTTCTTC. Translation gives CASSGGGLAGPYNEQFF.

The rearrangement links TRBV4-1 to TRBJ2-1, with 8 positions matching TRBD2. The CDR3 extends over 20 amino acids. CDR1 MGHRA and CDR2 YSYEKL come from the germline V gene. J lost 3 bases, V lost 3 bases, and 19 bases had no gene match. The CDR3 protein is CASSHPSGTSGLFLYNEQFF. CDR3 in DNA: TGCGCCAGCAGCCATCCTTCCGGGACTAGTGGACTTTTCCTCTACAATGAGCAGTTCTTC.

The chain combines TRBV9 with TRBJ2-2, with 8 bases matching TRBD2. CDR1 SGDLS and CDR2 YYNGEE come from the germline V gene. V dropped 3 bases and J dropped 9; count of bases not matched to a gene: 13. This CDR3 spans 16 amino acids. This CDR3 is CASSAFGASGRRELFF. The CDR3 coding sequence is TGTGCCAGCAGCGCCTTCGGGGCTAGCGGGCGCCGGGAGCTGTTTTTT.

The V gene is TRBV28, the J gene TRBJ2-7, with D perhaps matching TRBD1 (6 bases). CDR3 size: 18 residues. Germline V gene data show CDR1 as MDHEN and CDR2 as SYDVKM. The V end lost 3 bases, the J end lost 1 base, and 22 bases lay between the germline ends. The CDR3 protein is CASSFDPGVVRASYEQYF. The CDR3, as DNA: TGTGCCAGCAGTTTTGACCCAGGGGTGGTAAGGGCGTCCTACGAGCAGTACTTC.

This chain uses TRBV29-1 with TRBJ2-4; possible D gene TRBD2, 6 bases. The CDR3 extends over 16 amino acids. V was trimmed by 6 bases and J by 2 bases, leaving 20 bases between them. Germline V lookup: CDR1 SQVTM, CDR2 ANQGSEA. Here the CDR3 reads CSVEEGTGGSKNIQYF. CDR3 DNA sequence: TGCAGCGTGGAGGAGGGAACAGGAGGATCCAAAAACATTCAGTACTTC.

To note about this clone: One junction end does not reproduce the germline sequence, and a read error may be involved. The gene calls are TRBV29-1 and TRBJ2-7; 8 bases align to TRBD1. In germline, CDR1 is SQVTM, CDR2 ANQGSEA. The CDR3 has 9 amino acids. CDR3 loop: CHGPWTGCF. The CDR3 coding sequence is TGCCACGGCCCGTGGACAGGGTGCTTC.

This chain connects TRBV10-3 to TRBJ1-3; D not resolved. Trimming took off 8 bases at V and 0 bases at J, with 11 bases between the two ends. This CDR3 spans 14 amino acids. Germline CDR1 and CDR2: ENHRY and SYGVKD. The CDR3 spells CAIRADISGNTIYF. In nucleotides, the CDR3 is TGTGCCATCCGGGCCGATATCTCTGGAAACACCATATATTTT.

This clone was detected once. This chain connects TRBV11-2 to TRBJ1-1, with D perhaps TRBD1 (6 bases). There are 12 residues in the CDR3. The ends were cut back, 0 bases at V and 11 bases at J, with 10 bases in the middle. CDR1 and CDR2 (germline): SGHAT, FQNNGV. CDR3 DNA: TGTGCCAGCAGCTTAGAAGGGGGTCTGGCTTTCTTT. Translation: CASSLEGGLAFF. Combining the CDR3 with reference TRBV11-2 and TRBJ1-1 gives the whole variable domain EAGVAQSPRYKIIEKRQSVAFWCNPISGHATLYWYQQILGQGPKLLIQFQNNGVVDDSQLPKDRFSAERLKGVDSTLKIQPAKLEDSAVYLCASSLEGGLAFFGQGTRLTVV.

The chain's CDR3 is CASSRISFSMEGELFF. CDR3 DNA: TGTGCCAGCAGTCGTATCTCGTTTTCAATGGAGGGGGAGCTGTTTTTT. The chain joins TRBV5-6 to TRBJ2-2; D uncertain. Trimming pared 5 bases from V and 8 bases from J, leaving 22 bases between. The CDR3 consists of 16 residues. Looked up from germline, CDR1 is SGHDT and CDR2 is YYEEEE.

This clone was seen only a few times. The chain uses TRBV6-5 and TRBJ2-2; D gene ambiguous. Looked up from germline, CDR1 is MNHEY and CDR2 is SVGAGI. The CDR3 covers 12 residues. With 6 bases removed from V and 8 bases from J, the gap between germline ends came to 10 bases. The CDR3 is CASSNDQGELFF. Here the CDR3 DNA reads TGTGCCAGCAGCAACGACCAGGGGGAGCTGTTTTTT.

This sequence joins TRBV9 and TRBJ1-3; D is perhaps TRBD1 (6 bases). The V end lost 4 bases, the J end lost 2 bases, and 10 bases lay between the germline ends. There are 14 residues in the CDR3. Per the germline V gene, CDR1 is SGDLS and CDR2 is YYNGEE. In nucleotides, the CDR3 is TGTGCCAGCAGCCGACAGGCCGCTGGAAACACCATATATTTT. Translation: CASSRQAAGNTIYF.

CDR3 loop: CASRDSSGANVLTF. The CDR3 nucleotides are TGCGCCAGCAGAGACAGCTCTGGGGCCAACGTCCTGACTTTC. This sequence joins TRBV10-2 and TRBJ2-6; possible D gene TRBD1, 5 bases. This CDR3 is built from 14 residues. From germline, CDR1 is WSHSY and CDR2 SAAADI. The V gene lost 6 bases and the J gene lost 0 bases, with 6 bases spanning the gap.

This sequence joins TRBV28 and TRBJ2-1; perhaps TRBD2 as D (6 bases). This CDR3 comprises 14 residues. V lost 3 bases, J lost 7 bases, and 13 bases lay in between. Germline CDR1 and CDR2: MDHEN and SYDVKM. The CDR3 region is CASSFAPGGNEQFF. The CDR3 nucleotides are TGTGCCAGCAGTTTTGCACCCGGGGGAAATGAGCAGTTCTTC.

CDR3 coding DNA: TGTGCCAGCAGTACCGCCCACGACGATGAGCAGTTCTTC. Translating gives CASSTAHDDEQFF. The chain couples TRBV28 to TRBJ2-1; no reliable D call. V lost 5 bases, J lost 8 bases, and 13 bases lay in between. This CDR3 spans 13 amino acids. Germline V gene lookup returns CDR1 MDHEN and CDR2 SYDVKM.

The V and J genes are TRBV5-1 and TRBJ2-2; D may be TRBD2 (6 bases). Germline CDR1 reads SGHRS; CDR2 reads YFSETQ. V was cut by 7 bases and J by 6 bases, with 19 bases left in between. This CDR3 comprises 15 residues. The CDR3 DNA reads as TGCGCCAGCCGATACCGGGAGAGTAAGGCCGGGGAGCTGTTTTTT. Amino acids: CASRYRESKAGELFF. The full variable domain, in which reference TRBV5-1 and TRBJ2-2 provide the parts outside the CDR3, is KAGVTQTPRYLIKTRGQQVTLSCSPISGHRSVSWYQQTPGQGLQFLFEYFSETQRNKGNFPGRFSGRQFSNSRSEMNVSTLELGDSALYLCASRYRESKAGELFFGEGSRLTVL.

The J gene is TRBJ2-7, the V gene TRBV27; possible D gene TRBD1, 5 bases. This CDR3 comprises 13 residues. The ends were cut back, 2 bases at V and 3 bases at J, with 8 bases in the middle. CDR1 is MNHEY and CDR2 is SMNVEV in the germline V gene (reference sequence). CDR3 DNA sequence: TGTGCCAGCAGTTTAAACGGACACTACGAGCAGTACTTC. It yields the protein CASSLNGHYEQYF.

The chain links TRBV14 to TRBJ2-1; D unresolved. Germline V gene sequence: CDR1 SGHDN, CDR2 FVKESK. CDR3 size: 12 residues. Trimming pared 4 bases from V and 2 bases from J, leaving 3 bases between. Here the CDR3 DNA reads TGTGCCAGCAGCCCAGCCTACAATGAGCAGTTCTTC. Amino acids: CASSPAYNEQFF.

The chain joins TRBV4-1 to TRBJ1-2; the match to TRBD1 covers 7 bases. Trimming cost V 4 bases and J 4 bases; bases outside gene matches: 6. This CDR3 is 14 amino acids long. Germline V gives CDR1 MGHRA, CDR2 YSYEKL. The CDR3 bases are TGCGCCAGCAGCCCACAGGGGTTGGCCTATGGCTACACCTTC. Protein product: CASSPQGLAYGYTF.

The V call is TRBV14, the J call TRBJ2-7, with D hard to call. The ends were cut back, 3 bases at V and 3 bases at J, with 9 bases in the middle. Germline values: CDR1 SGHDN, CDR2 FVKESK. The CDR3 extends over 13 amino acids. In DNA form, the CDR3 reads TGTGCCAGCAGCCATCCGGACCACTACGAGCAGTACTTC. This codes for CASSHPDHYEQYF.

The chain couples TRBV21-1 to TRBJ2-7. TRBV21-1 is labeled a pseudogene. The CDR3 is 14 amino acids. In DNA, the CDR3 is TGTGCCAGCAGCAAAAAATGGGTTATCTACGAGCAGTACTTC. Encoded protein: CASSKKWVIYEQYF.

This rearrangement joins TRBV2 to TRBJ2-1, with 8 bases matching TRBD2. This CDR3 region has 16 residues. Trimming cost V 3 bases and J 4 bases; bases outside gene matches: 8. Germline loops: CDR1 SNHLY, CDR2 FYNNEI. The CDR3: CASSDGGELVYNEQFF. CDR3 nucleotides: TGTGCCAGCAGTGACGGGGGGGAGTTGGTATACAATGAGCAGTTCTTC.

This clone was seen just once. The chain is built from TRBV7-9 and TRBJ2-4; TRBD1 agrees at 10 bases. This CDR3 is built from 15 residues. Unmatched junction bases numbered 4, after V lost 5 bases and J lost 3 bases. CDR1 is SEHNR, CDR2 FQNEAQ, per germline (reference sequence). The CDR3 region has the DNA TGTGCCAGCAGCGGGACAGGGGATTACAAAAACATTCAGTACTTC. Its protein product is CASSGTGDYKNIQYF.

The rearrangement uses TRBV6-5 and TRBJ1-1; maybe TRBD1 (5 bases). The CDR3 is made up of 16 amino acids. Per the germline V gene, CDR1 is MNHEY and CDR2 is SVGAGI. Trimming pared 3 bases from V and 0 bases from J, leaving 14 bases between. CDR3 nucleotides: TGTGCCAGCAGTTATGGGACGGATGACATGAACACTGAAGCTTTCTTT. It specifies CASSYGTDDMNTEAFF.